The 22 T cell receptor beta chains in this list originate from one sample, sequenced in a study of control samples from healthy donors and cancer patients. Assay: immunoSEQ multiplex PCR; the TCRdb copy retains only in-frame clones and omits some. The table shows 130,000 or so clones, with nearly 90% occurring only once. The sample taken for sequencing was blood. The receptors shown here come from a man aged 45 to 65 in good health.

This clone was found once. The V and J genes are TRBV6-5 and TRBJ1-2, with TRBD1 matching 7 bases. Germline CDR1 reads MNHEY; CDR2 reads SVGAGI. Unmatched junction bases numbered 5, after V lost 8 bases and J lost 2 bases. The CDR3 consists of 13 residues. DNA for the CDR3: TGTGCCAGCGTCAGGGGGGAAAACTATGGCTACACCTTC. It specifies CASVRGENYGYTF.

The chain couples TRBV28 to TRBJ1-1; D remains unclear. CDR3 length equals 13 residues. Germline CDR1 and CDR2: MDHEN and SYDVKM. Trimming removed 6 bases from V and 2 bases from J, with 10 bases in between. The CDR3 DNA reads TGTGCCAGCAGCCTTGGACCTAACACTGAAGCTTTCTTT. Residues: CASSLGPNTEAFF.

This chain joins TRBV6-1 and TRBJ2-3, with D possibly TRBD2 on 6 matching bases. Germline V CDR1 and CDR2: MNHNS, SASEGT. Trimming stripped 3 bases from V and 6 bases from J, with 16 bases between. The CDR3 runs to 15 residues. CDR3 sequence reads: CASSEAAGIEDTQYF. The DNA of the CDR3 is TGTGCCAGCAGTGAGGCAGCGGGTATCGAGGATACGCAGTATTTT.

This clone was counted once. As DNA, the CDR3 is TGTGCCATCAGTGAGGTAACAGAGAAAGAGACCCAGTACTTC. Protein: CAISEVTEKETQYF. The chain is built from TRBV10-3 and TRBJ2-5; no definite D call. Trimming took 2 bases from V and 3 from J, leaving 10 bases between them. This CDR3 spans 14 amino acids. Germline lookup yields CDR1 ENHRY and CDR2 SYGVKD.

The chain couples TRBV12-3 or TRBV12-4 to TRBJ1-5; D uncertain. V dropped 3 bases and J dropped 6 bases, with 6 bases sitting between them. This CDR3 region has 12 residues. CDR3 amino acids: CASSLFGQPQHF. In DNA form, the CDR3 reads TGTGCCAGCAGTTTGTTTGGTCAGCCCCAGCATTTT.

The V call is TRBV6-5, the J call TRBJ1-4; no clear D gene. The CDR3 covers 16 residues. The V gene lost 4 bases and the J gene lost 6 bases, with 18 bases spanning the gap. In germline, CDR1 is MNHEY, CDR2 SVGAGI. The CDR3 here is CASSSGGWTGDEKLFF. CDR3 sequence (DNA): TGTGCCAGCAGTTCGGGAGGATGGACGGGAGATGAAAAACTGTTTTTT.

This clone was picked up one time. The chain couples TRBV27 to TRBJ2-1; D remains unclear. The CDR3 is made up of 12 amino acids. The V gene's germline CDR1 is MNHEY and CDR2 SMNVEV (reference sequence). Trimming cost V 3 bases and J 10 bases, with 10 bases left between them. CDR3 nucleotides: TGTGCCAGCAGTTTTTCGAGCAGGGAGCAGTTCTTC. This translates into CASSFSSREQFF.

The chain joins TRBV24-1 to TRBJ2-1; D is uncertain. The CDR3 sequence is 13 residues long. Deletions cut 1 base from V and 4 bases from J, with 4 bases between. Germline CDR1 and CDR2: KGHDR and SFDVKD. In nucleotides, the CDR3 is TGTGCCACCAGTGATTTAGGGTACAATGAGCAGTTCTTC. Translating it yields CATSDLGYNEQFF.

This chain connects TRBV9 to TRBJ2-2; maybe TRBD2 (6 bases). Germline loops: CDR1 SGDLS, CDR2 YYNGEE. The ends were cut back, 5 bases at V and 1 base at J, with 9 bases in the middle. This CDR3 comprises 14 residues. The CDR3 here is CASSSGGNTGELFF. DNA for the CDR3: TGTGCCAGCAGTTCCGGGGGGAACACCGGGGAGCTGTTTTTT.

The rearrangement uses TRBV9 and TRBJ2-2; D is undetermined. This CDR3 has 15 amino acids. Germline CDR1 reads SGDLS; CDR2 reads YYNGEE. Trimming left V 0 bases short and J 1 base short, with 7 bases between. The CDR3 coding sequence is TGTGCCAGCAGCGTAGGTCCATGGAACACCGGGGAGCTGTTTTTT. Protein sequence: CASSVGPWNTGELFF.

This clone was seen once. This sequence joins TRBV28 and TRBJ2-2, with D possibly TRBD1 on 6 matching bases. Trimming cost V 4 bases and J 4 bases, with 10 bases left between them. This CDR3 has 14 amino acids. Germline CDR1 reads MDHEN; CDR2 reads SYDVKM. CDR3 bases: TGTGCCAGCAGTTCCACAGGGTTCACCGGGGAGCTGTTTTTT. Protein product: CASSSTGFTGELFF.

V gene TRBV5-4 combines with J gene TRBJ1-5; D is uncertain. Germline loops: CDR1 SGHNT, CDR2 YYREEE (reference sequence). Trimming took off 3 bases at V and 3 bases at J, with 7 bases between the two ends. This CDR3 has 13 residues. CDR3 amino acids: CASSSGPNQPQHF. Here the CDR3 DNA reads TGTGCCAGCAGCTCTGGACCCAATCAGCCCCAGCATTTT.

This rearrangement joins TRBV2 to TRBJ1-2; maybe TRBD1 (6 bases). The V end lost 7 bases, the J end lost 8 bases, and 23 bases lay between the germline ends. The CDR3 runs to 15 residues. Germline V gene sequence: CDR1 SNHLY, CDR2 FYNNEI. CDR3 nucleotide sequence: TGTGCCAGCATTAGTAGGGGTGGACAGTCAAGAGGCTACACCTTC. Its translation: CASISRGGQSRGYTF.

This chain links TRBV28 with TRBJ1-5; 7 bases are shared with TRBD1. Looked up from germline, CDR1 is MDHEN and CDR2 is SYDVKM. The CDR3 has 14 residues. Trimming took 8 bases from V and 1 from J; bases not matched to a gene: 5. The CDR3 DNA sequence: TGTGCCAGCTTCGAGGGACAGAGCAATCAGCCCCAGCATTTT. Amino acids: CASFEGQSNQPQHF.

The chain is built from TRBV13 and TRBJ2-7; TRBD1 agrees at 7 bases. The CDR3 is made up of 14 amino acids. The J segment lost 5 bases and the V segment lost 0 bases, leaving 4 bases of the junction unmatched. Germline lookup yields CDR1 PRHDT and CDR2 FYEKMQ (reference sequence). The chain's CDR3 is CASSLGQGKDEQYF. For the CDR3, the DNA is TGTGCCAGCAGCTTAGGACAGGGGAAGGACGAGCAGTACTTC.

The chain uses TRBV27 and TRBJ1-2; TRBD1 matches at 11 bases. Germline CDR1 reads MNHEY; CDR2 reads SMNVEV (reference sequence). Germline trimming cut 6 bases from V and 8 bases from J; bases unmatched to any gene: 8. The CDR3 is made up of 14 amino acids. The CDR3 nucleotides are TGTGCCAGCAGCCAGGGACAGGGGGTCGGAGGCTACACCTTC. Amino acids: CASSQGQGVGGYTF.

The chain has TRBV5-1 and TRBJ2-3; D may be TRBD1 (6 bases). Germline CDR1 is SGHRS and CDR2 is YFSETQ. The CDR3 extends over 14 amino acids. V lost 4 bases and J 4 bases, leaving 13 bases between the germline ends. The CDR3 coding sequence is TGCGCCAGCAGCCCAGGGGTGCTCCCAGATACGCAGTATTTT. Translated, it gives CASSPGVLPDTQYF.

This clone has a single count. This chain joins TRBV7-6 and TRBJ2-7, with 9 bases identical to TRBD2. Germline CDR1 reads SGHVS; CDR2 reads FNYEAQ. J was trimmed by 2 bases and V by 6 bases; bases with no gene match: 11. This CDR3 is 16 amino acids long. CDR3 protein: CASSQGGGTSTYEQYF. The CDR3 nucleotides are TGTGCCAGCAGTCAAGGGGGGGGGACTAGCACCTACGAGCAGTACTTC.

A single count supports this clone. The V and J genes are TRBV4-1 and TRBJ1-2, with 8 bases matching TRBD1. CDR3 length: 20 residues. J was trimmed by 1 base and V by 3 bases; bases with no gene match: 19. Germline CDR1 and CDR2: MGHRA and YSYEKL. Written as DNA, the CDR3 is TGCGCCAGCAGCCATGAGTATGGCAGGGGGCAATTAGTGGTTAACTATGGCTACACCTTC. As protein: CASSHEYGRGQLVVNYGYTF.

The rearrangement joins TRBV27 to TRBJ1-3; D unclear. V dropped 2 bases and J dropped 0 bases, with 14 bases sitting between them. CDR1 and CDR2 from the germline V gene are MNHEY and SMNVEV (reference sequence). CDR3 size: 17 residues. CDR3 protein: CASSLPGRLISGNTIYF. The CDR3 DNA is TGTGCCAGCAGTTTACCTGGCCGGCTCATCTCTGGAAACACCATATATTTT.

J is TRBJ1-1 and V is TRBV27, with 10 bases lining up with TRBD1. Looked up from germline, CDR1 is MNHEY and CDR2 is SMNVEV (reference sequence). The CDR3 covers 17 residues. V lost 3 bases, J lost 4 bases, and 11 bases stayed unmatched. The CDR3 spells CASSFRQTGGVGTEAFF. The CDR3 coding sequence is TGTGCCAGCAGTTTTCGCCAGACAGGGGGCGTGGGCACTGAAGCTTTCTTT.

V usage is TRBV5-1 and J usage is TRBJ2-2; TRBD1 aligns across 12 bases. This CDR3 has 16 residues. Germline V CDR1 and CDR2: SGHRS, YFSETQ. Trimming at V came to 5 bases and at J to 7 bases, leaving 9 bases not matched to a gene. The CDR3 region has the DNA TGCGCCAGCAGACCCGGGACAGGGGGCAAGATCGGGGAGCTGTTTTTT. This codes for CASRPGTGGKIGELFF.